This entry describes one T cell receptor (beta chain). The data belong to a study of blood T cell repertoires in COVID-19. Study-level information: Collection of acute and convalescent COVID-19 samples took place in the United States, Italy and Spain. Sources were T cells, B-cell-depleted T cells, or PBMCs; the material itself was cDNA or gDNA.

Per the original data handling: The assay estimated nucleated cells by amplifying reference gene primers. Profiled with immunoSEQ multiplex PCR; TCRdb holds only in-frame clones, not every one. The D gene and trimming were derived from the DNA, and the V and J assignments and clone size from that table. The table shows 160,000 or so clones, with 82% occurring only once. Germline V lookup: CDR1 LNHDA, CDR2 SQIVND (reference sequence). This CDR3 has 13 residues. The V segment lost 7 bases and the J segment 4 bases; nucleotides outside the gene matches: 6. The sequenced sample was peripheral blood. The chain joins TRBV19 to TRBJ1-1, with 7 bases lining up with TRBD1. The sequence was collected from a woman aged 65 to 85 with acute or convalescent COVID-19. The CDR3 protein is CASTLQGSTEAFF. CDR3 in DNA: TGTGCCAGTACTTTACAGGGGAGCACTGAAGCTTTCTTT.